A single sample gave rise to the 10 T cell receptor beta chains below, sequenced in a study of T cell responses to AZD1222 COVID-19 vaccine. TCRdb's table, derived via immunoSEQ multiplex PCR, lists solely in-frame clones and lacks some. The sample contains about 140,000 clones, around nine tenths of which appear only once. The material sequenced was peripheral blood, taken on day 0 of AZD1222 vaccination. Receptor source: an adult in good health.

To note about this clone: Compared with germline, one end of the junction differs, possibly owing to a read error. This chain links TRBV15 with TRBJ2-1; 7 bases are a match to TRBD2. From germline, CDR1 is LNHNV and CDR2 YYDKDF (reference sequence). The CDR3 is 16 residues long. The CDR3 DNA reads TGTACCACCAGCAGCCAGGCTGCTAGCGGCTACAATGAGCAGTTCTTC. Residues: CTTSSQAASGYNEQFF.

This chain links TRBV25-1 with TRBJ1-2; 7 bases fit TRBD1. Germline loops: CDR1 MGHDK, CDR2 SYGVNS. The CDR3 runs 13 residues. J lost 7 bases, V lost 4 bases, and 6 bases had no gene match. CDR3 in amino acids: CASSVAGGGGYTF. In DNA form, the CDR3 reads TGTGCCAGCAGTGTGGCAGGGGGGGGTGGCTACACCTTC.

Written as DNA, the CDR3 is TGTGCCAGCAGTCGCGGGTTCAATCAGCCCCAGCATTTT. Its protein product is CASSRGFNQPQHF. The chain carries TRBV6-2 or TRBV6-3 and TRBJ1-5; D ambiguous. CDR3 length: 13 residues. Trimming stripped 5 bases from V and 3 bases from J, with 8 bases between. Germline CDR1 and CDR2: MNHEY and SVGEGT.

The chain recombines TRBV5-1 with TRBJ2-7; 9 bases fit TRBD2. Germline V gene data show CDR1 as SGHRS and CDR2 as YFSETQ. Trimming at V came to 3 bases and at J to 2 bases, leaving 6 bases not matched to a gene. There are 15 residues in the CDR3. The chain's CDR3 is CASSSRLAETYEQYF. The DNA for the CDR3 is TGCGCCAGCAGCTCCCGACTAGCGGAGACCTACGAGCAGTACTTC.

The rearrangement joins TRBV19 to TRBJ1-1, with D uncertain. Germline V gene data show CDR1 as LNHDA and CDR2 as SQIVND (reference sequence). V lost 5 bases and J 4 bases, leaving 14 bases between the germline ends. This CDR3 is built from 14 residues. The CDR3 DNA reads as TGTGCCAGTAGTCCGCCGGGGTCCGGCACTGAAGCTTTCTTT. This encodes CASSPPGSGTEAFF.

The CDR3 region has the DNA TGTGCCAGCAGCACCCGACAGGGTGCACAAGAGACCCAGTACTTC. Its translation is CASSTRQGAQETQYF. The chain uses TRBV7-8 and TRBJ2-5; 7 bases fit TRBD1. Trimming took 5 bases from V and 2 from J; bases not matched to a gene: 8. The germline V gene has CDR1 SGHVS and CDR2 FQNEAQ. This CDR3 spans 15 amino acids.

The J gene is TRBJ1-5, the V gene TRBV6-5; tentatively, D is TRBD1 (5 bases). CDR3 length: 15 residues. Trimming removed 5 bases from V and 1 base from J, with 12 bases in between. Germline lookup yields CDR1 MNHEY and CDR2 SVGAGI. CDR3 bases: TGTGCCAGCAGTCCCAACGGGGCGAGCAATCAGCCCCAGCATTTT. Its translation is CASSPNGASNQPQHF.

This chain connects TRBV24-1 to TRBJ2-3; a possible D gene is TRBD2 (6 bases). Trimming shortened V by 4 bases and J by 1 base, and 14 bases separated the two germline ends. Germline V gene sequence: CDR1 KGHDR, CDR2 SFDVKD. This CDR3 region has 16 residues. CDR3 in DNA: TGTGCCACCAGTGAGGTCGGGGGAACTGGCACAGATACGCAGTATTTT. Its translation: CATSEVGGTGTDTQYF.

The chain couples TRBV10-3 to TRBJ2-2, with D possibly being TRBD2 (6 bases). In germline, CDR1 is ENHRY, CDR2 SYGVKD. The CDR3 extends over 13 amino acids. The germline V and J ends were trimmed by 7 bases and 1 base, with 7 bases remaining between them. CDR3 in amino acids: CAIKGLNTGELFF. The CDR3 nucleotides read TGTGCCATCAAGGGACTGAACACCGGGGAGCTGTTTTTT.

The V call is TRBV18, the J call TRBJ1-1; D call uncertain. V gave up 2 bases and J gave up 0 bases, with 4 bases separating them. This CDR3 contains 13 residues. Germline CDR1 is KGHSH and CDR2 is LQKENI. The CDR3: CASSPTVNTEAFF. The DNA of the CDR3 is TGTGCCAGCTCACCAACGGTGAACACTGAAGCTTTCTTT.